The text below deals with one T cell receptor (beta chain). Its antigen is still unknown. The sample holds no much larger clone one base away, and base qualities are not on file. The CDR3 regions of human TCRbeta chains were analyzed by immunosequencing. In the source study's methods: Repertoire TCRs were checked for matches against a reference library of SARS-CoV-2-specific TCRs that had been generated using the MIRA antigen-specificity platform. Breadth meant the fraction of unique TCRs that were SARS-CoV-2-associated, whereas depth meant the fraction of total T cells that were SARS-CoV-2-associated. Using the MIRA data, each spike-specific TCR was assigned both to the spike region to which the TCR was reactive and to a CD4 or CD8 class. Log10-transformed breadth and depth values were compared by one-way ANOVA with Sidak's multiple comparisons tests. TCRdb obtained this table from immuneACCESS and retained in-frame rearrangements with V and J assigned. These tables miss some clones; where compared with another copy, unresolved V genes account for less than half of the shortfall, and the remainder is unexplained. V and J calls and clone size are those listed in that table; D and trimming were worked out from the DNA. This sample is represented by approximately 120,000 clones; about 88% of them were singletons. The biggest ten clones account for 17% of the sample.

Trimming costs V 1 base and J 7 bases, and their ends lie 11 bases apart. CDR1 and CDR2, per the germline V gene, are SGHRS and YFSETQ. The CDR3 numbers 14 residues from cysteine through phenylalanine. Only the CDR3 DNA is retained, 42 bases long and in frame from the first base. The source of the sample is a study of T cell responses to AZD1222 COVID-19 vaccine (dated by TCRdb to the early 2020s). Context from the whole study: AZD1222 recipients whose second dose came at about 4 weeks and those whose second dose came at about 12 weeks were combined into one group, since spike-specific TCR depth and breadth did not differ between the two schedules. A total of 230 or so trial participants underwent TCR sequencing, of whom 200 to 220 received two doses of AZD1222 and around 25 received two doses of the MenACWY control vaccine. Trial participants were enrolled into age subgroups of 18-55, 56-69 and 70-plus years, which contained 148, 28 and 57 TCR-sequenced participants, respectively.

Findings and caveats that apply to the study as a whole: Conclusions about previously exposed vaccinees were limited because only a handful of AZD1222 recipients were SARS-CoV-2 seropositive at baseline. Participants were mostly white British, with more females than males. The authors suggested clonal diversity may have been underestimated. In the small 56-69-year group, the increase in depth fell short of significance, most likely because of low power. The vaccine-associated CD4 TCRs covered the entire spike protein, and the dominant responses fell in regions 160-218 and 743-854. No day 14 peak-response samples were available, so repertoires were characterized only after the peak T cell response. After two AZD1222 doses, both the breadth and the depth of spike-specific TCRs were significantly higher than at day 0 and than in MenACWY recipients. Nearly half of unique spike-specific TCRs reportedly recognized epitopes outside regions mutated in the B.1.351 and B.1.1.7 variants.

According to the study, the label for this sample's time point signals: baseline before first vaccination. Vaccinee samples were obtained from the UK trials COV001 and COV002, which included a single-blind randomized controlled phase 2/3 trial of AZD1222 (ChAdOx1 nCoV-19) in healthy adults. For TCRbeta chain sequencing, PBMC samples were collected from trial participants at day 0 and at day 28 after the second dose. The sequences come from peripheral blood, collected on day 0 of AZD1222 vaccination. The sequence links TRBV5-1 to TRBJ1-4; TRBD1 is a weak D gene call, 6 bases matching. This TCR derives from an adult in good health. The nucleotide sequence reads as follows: TGCGCCAGCAGCTTGTCAGGGGCGAGTGAAAAACTGTTTTTT. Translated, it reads CASSLSGASEKLFF. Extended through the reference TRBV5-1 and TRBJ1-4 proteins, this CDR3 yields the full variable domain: KAGVTQTPRYLIKTRGQQVTLSCSPISGHRSVSWYQQTPGQGLQFLFEYFSETQRNKGNFPGRFSGRQFSNSRSEMNVSTLELGDSALYLCASSLSGASEKLFFGSGTQLSVL.